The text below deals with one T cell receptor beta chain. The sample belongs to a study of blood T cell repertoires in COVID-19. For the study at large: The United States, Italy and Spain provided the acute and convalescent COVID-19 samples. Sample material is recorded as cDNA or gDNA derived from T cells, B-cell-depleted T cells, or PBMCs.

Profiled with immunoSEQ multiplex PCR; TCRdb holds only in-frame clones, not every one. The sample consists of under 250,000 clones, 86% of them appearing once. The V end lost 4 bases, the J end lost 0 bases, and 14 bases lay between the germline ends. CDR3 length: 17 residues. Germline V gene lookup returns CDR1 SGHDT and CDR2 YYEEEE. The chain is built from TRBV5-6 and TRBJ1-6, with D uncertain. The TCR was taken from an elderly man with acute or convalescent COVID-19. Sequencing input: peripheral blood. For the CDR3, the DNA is TGTGCCAGCAGCCTCTCGAACCAGCGCTCCTATAATTCACCCCTCCACTTT. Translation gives CASSLSNQRSYNSPLHF.